This TCR beta chain comes out of a study of blood T cell repertoires in COVID-19. Study-wide background: COVID-19 samples collected from the United States, Italy and Spain covered acute and convalescent phases. PBMCs, B-cell-depleted T cells, or T cells provided the cDNA or gDNA that made up the material.

This CDR3 comprises 14 residues. Trimming removed 2 bases from V and 5 bases from J, with 15 bases in between. Germline loops: CDR1 SQVTM, CDR2 ANQGSEA. Authors' methods: Reference gene primer amplification yielded estimated nucleated cell counts. The data were produced by immunoSEQ multiplex PCR, yet TCRdb's version contains in-frame clones alone and is incomplete. That table furnishes V, J and clone size, whereas the DNA furnished D and trimming. The table lists around 250,000 clones, around 83% of them singletons. The sample taken for sequencing was peripheral blood. This TCR was sampled from a woman aged 18-29 years with acute or convalescent COVID-19. V and J are TRBV29-1 and TRBJ2-5, with a possible D match to TRBD1 (6 bases). The CDR3, as DNA: TGCAGCGTTGAACCCCAGGGGATAGGGGAGACCCAGTACTTC. Translated: CSVEPQGIGETQYF.